The sequence of this T cell receptor (beta chain) was determined in a study of T cells expressing NK-cell markers. Study-wide results and limits: In several donors, dominant clonotypes made up roughly 28.3-65% of CD3+CD56-NKG2C+ cells. Nothing established the HCMV specificity of expanded NKG2C+ T cell clones.

On this clonotype: The antigen remains unidentified.

The authors made TCR beta cDNA libraries by 5'RACE template switching. This switching added a universal primer site and UMIs. TCRdb reprocessed the 5' RACE reads and reports one entry per CDR3 protein, with no DNA. This table lists over 350,000 distinct CDR3 sequences. The CDR3 has 14 residues. The sequence derives from a woman in her forties or fifties in good health. This chain joins TRBV12-3 or TRBV12-4 and TRBJ2-7; TCRdb lists TRBD2, though no DNA is available to test this call. The sequencing input was blood T cells: a sorted CD56 or NKG2C T cell subset, CD4+ or CD8+ T cells, or bulk PBMC T cells (not recorded which). The CDR3 spells CASSLTSGTYEQYF.